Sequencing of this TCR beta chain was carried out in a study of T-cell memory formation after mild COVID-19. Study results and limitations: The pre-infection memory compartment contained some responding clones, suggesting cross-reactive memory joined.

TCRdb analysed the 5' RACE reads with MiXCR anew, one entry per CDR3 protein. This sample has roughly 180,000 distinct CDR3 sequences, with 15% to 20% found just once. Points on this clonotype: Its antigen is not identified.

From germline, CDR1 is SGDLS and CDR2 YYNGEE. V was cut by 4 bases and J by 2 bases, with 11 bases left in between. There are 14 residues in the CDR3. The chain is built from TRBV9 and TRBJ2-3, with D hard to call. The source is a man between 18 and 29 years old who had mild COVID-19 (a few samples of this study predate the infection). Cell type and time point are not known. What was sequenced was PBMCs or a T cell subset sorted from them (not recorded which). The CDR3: CASSTRTHTDTQYF. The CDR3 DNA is TGTGCCAGCAGCACCCGGACGCACACAGATACGCAGTATTTT.